The clone carrying this T cell receptor beta chain was recorded once. The data were taken from a study of blood T cell repertoires in COVID-19. Study-level information: Samples representing acute and convalescent COVID-19 were sourced from the United States, Italy and Spain. PBMCs, B-cell-depleted T cells, or T cells were the source of the cDNA or gDNA that made up the material.

Germline CDR1 reads MGHRA; CDR2 reads YSYEKL. The junction had 11 bases not matched to a gene; V was cut back by 4 bases and J by 9 bases. The CDR3 contains 15 residues. Original methodology: Reference gene primer amplification gave estimated nucleated cell counts. The table came from immunoSEQ multiplex PCR; TCRdb's copy has only in-frame clones and leaves some out. V and J calls and clone size are copied from that table; D and trimming were computed from the DNA. The sample yields over 50,000 clones, around 85% seen once. This TCR was sampled from a man between 65 and 85 years old with acute or convalescent COVID-19. Sequencing used peripheral blood. The rearrangement links TRBV4-1 to TRBJ2-1; 8 nucleotides match TRBD2. CDR3 protein: CASSPWRGDKVEQFF. CDR3 coding DNA: TGCGCCAGCAGCCCCTGGCGGGGGGATAAAGTTGAGCAGTTCTTC.